These 21 T cell receptor beta chains were all obtained from the same sample, sequenced in a study of shared clonotypes between healthy human individuals. Assay: immunoSEQ multiplex PCR; the TCRdb copy retains only in-frame clones and omits some. Here the sample spans 90,000 to 120,000 clones, around 71% being singletons. Sequencing used memory CD8+ T cells sorted from blood. Subset noted: CD45RO+ cells pooled with CCR7-negative TemRA cells. These receptors originate from a woman aged 25-40 years in good health.

The gene calls are TRBV30 and TRBJ2-5; 10 nucleotides line up with TRBD2. The CDR3 sequence is 15 residues long. Trimming removed 3 bases from V and 2 bases from J; junction bases left unmatched: 6. Germline V lookup: CDR1 GTSNPN, CDR2 SVGIG (reference sequence). CDR3 loop: CAWSWLAGEQETQYF. CDR3 DNA sequence: TGTGCCTGGAGCTGGCTAGCGGGGGAACAAGAGACCCAGTACTTC.

The chain uses TRBV27 and TRBJ1-3, with D possibly TRBD1 on 5 matching bases. The germline V and J ends were trimmed by 4 bases and 3 bases, with 13 bases remaining between them. The CDR3 loop spans 15 amino acids. Looked up from germline, CDR1 is MNHEY and CDR2 is SMNVEV (reference sequence). The CDR3 loop is CASSSSPGFGNTIYF. CDR3 nucleotides: TGTGCCAGCAGTTCCTCCCCAGGGTTTGGAAACACCATATATTTT.

This clone was recorded a few times. V gene TRBV4-2 combines with J gene TRBJ2-5; D is perhaps TRBD1 or TRBD2 (5 bases each). The J call may be wrong; the DNA end is better matched by TRBJ2-7. CDR3 length: 16 amino acids. The germline gives CDR1 LGHNA, CDR2 YNFKEQ. CDR3 bases: TGTGCCAGCAGCCAAGACGGGGCAGACAAAACCTACGAGCAGTACTTC. Its translation is CASSQDGADKTYEQYF.

This chain joins TRBV6-1 and TRBJ1-1; TRBD1 agrees at 7 bases. Germline assignment: CDR1 MNHNS and CDR2 SASEGT. The CDR3 is 16 amino acids. The V segment lost 0 bases and the J segment 3 bases; nucleotides outside the gene matches: 7. CDR3 coding DNA: TGTGCCAGCAGTGAAGCTCTGACAGGGATGGACACTGAAGCTTTCTTT. Amino acid sequence: CASSEALTGMDTEAFF.

The chain carries TRBV5-4 and TRBJ2-7; 12 bases are a match to TRBD2. The V gene end was trimmed by 4 bases and the J gene end by 5 bases; junction bases not matched to a gene: 13. CDR1 and CDR2 (germline): SGHNT, YYREEE (reference sequence). The CDR3 spans 17 residues. The CDR3: CASSQDLLAGGGDEQYF. CDR3 DNA sequence: TGTGCCAGCAGCCAAGATCTACTAGCGGGAGGTGGGGACGAGCAGTACTTC. Full variable domain (outside the CDR3, taken from reference TRBV5-4 and TRBJ2-7): ETGVTQSPTHLIKTRGQQVTLRCSSQSGHNTVSWYQQALGQGPQFIFQYYREEENGRGNFPPRFSGLQFPNYSSELNVNALELDDSALYLCASSQDLLAGGGDEQYFGPGTRLTVT.

The chain recombines TRBV7-3 with TRBJ2-3; 7 bases line up with TRBD2. Germline V gives CDR1 SGHTA, CDR2 FQGTGA. The CDR3 length is 13 residues. Germline trimming cut 5 bases from V and 3 bases from J; bases unmatched to any gene: 2. The CDR3 DNA sequence: TGTGCCAGCAGCACTAGCGCTACAGATACGCAGTATTTT. This encodes CASSTSATDTQYF.

The rearrangement links TRBV5-1 to TRBJ2-1, with 8 bases lining up with TRBD2. The CDR3 sequence is 17 residues long. V was pared by 0 bases and J by 3 bases, with 8 bases of the junction left unmatched. From germline, CDR1 is SGHRS and CDR2 YFSETQ. The CDR3 bases are TGCGCCAGCAGCTTGGAATCCCCTAGCGGGTTCTACAATGAGCAGTTCTTC. This sequence encodes CASSLESPSGFYNEQFF.

V gene TRBV2 combines with J gene TRBJ1-2; D is unresolved. This CDR3 spans 12 amino acids. The germline V and J ends were trimmed by 7 bases and 3 bases, with 9 bases remaining between them. The germline CDR1 and CDR2 sequences are SNHLY and FYNNEI. CDR3 loop: CASTLAYYGYTF. In nucleotides, the CDR3 is TGTGCCAGCACGCTGGCCTACTATGGCTACACCTTC.

This chain joins TRBV28 and TRBJ2-7; 9 nucleotides align to TRBD2. Trimming took 4 bases from V and 1 from J; bases not matched to a gene: 11. The CDR3 spans 17 residues. Germline lookup yields CDR1 MDHEN and CDR2 SYDVKM. The CDR3 DNA follows: TGTGCCAGCAGTTCCTATAGCGGGGGAACCTTTTCCTACGAGCAGTACTTC. Protein product: CASSSYSGGTFSYEQYF.

The rearrangement uses TRBV2 and TRBJ2-3, with 8 bases lining up with TRBD1. Germline CDR1 reads SNHLY; CDR2 reads FYNNEI. Unmatched junction bases numbered 5, after V lost 6 bases and J lost 3 bases. This CDR3 comprises 14 residues. For the CDR3, the DNA is TGTGCCAGCAGACGGACAGGGTTGACAGATACGCAGTATTTT. This translates into CASRRTGLTDTQYF.

The chain is built from TRBV2 and TRBJ2-7; 11 positions agree with TRBD2. CDR1 is SNHLY and CDR2 is FYNNEI in the germline V gene. CDR3 length: 17 residues. J lost 1 base, V lost 6 bases, and 11 bases had no gene match. In DNA form, the CDR3 reads TGTGCCAGCAGGGAGACGGGTTTAGCGGGAGGGTCCTACGAGCAGTACTTC. Translation: CASRETGLAGGSYEQYF.

The chain combines TRBV2 with TRBJ2-2; a weak D match, TRBD1 (5 bases). This CDR3 spans 14 amino acids. The V gene's germline CDR1 is SNHLY and CDR2 FYNNEI. The ends were cut back, 7 bases at V and 5 bases at J, with 14 bases in the middle. DNA of the CDR3: TGTGCCAGCACCTCGACAGTCATTACCGGGGAGCTGTTTTTT. Its translation: CASTSTVITGELFF.

The V call is TRBV6-4, the J call TRBJ2-3, with D possibly called TRBD1 or TRBD2 (5 bases each). Per the germline V gene, CDR1 is MRHNA and CDR2 is SNTAGT. The CDR3 totals 16 residues. The ends were cut back, 6 bases at V and 4 bases at J, with 20 bases in the middle. CDR3 sequence reads: CASSDNVAQGADTQYF. CDR3 coding DNA: TGTGCCAGCAGCGACAATGTAGCCCAGGGAGCAGATACGCAGTATTTT.

This clone was observed at least ten times. This chain links TRBV11-2 with TRBJ2-1; 8 bases agree with TRBD1. The CDR3 has 13 amino acids. V was pared by 6 bases and J by 6 bases, with 4 bases of the junction left unmatched. The germline gives CDR1 SGHAT, CDR2 FQNNGV. The CDR3 loop is CASRQGGTNEQFF. Written as DNA, the CDR3 is TGTGCCAGCAGACAGGGGGGAACCAATGAGCAGTTCTTC.

This clone was observed many times. J is TRBJ1-3 and V is TRBV4-1; the D gene is possibly TRBD1 (5 bases). This CDR3 spans 15 amino acids. With 0 bases removed from V and 3 bases from J, the gap between germline ends came to 9 bases. Germline V gene sequence: CDR1 MGHRA, CDR2 YSYEKL. The CDR3 is CASSQDGADGNTIYF. For the CDR3, the DNA is TGCGCCAGCAGCCAAGATGGGGCAGATGGAAACACCATATATTTT.

This chain connects TRBV28 to TRBJ1-1; D gene ambiguous. CDR3 size: 14 residues. Looked up from germline, CDR1 is MDHEN and CDR2 is SYDVKM. Trimming left V 4 bases short and J 1 base short, with 10 bases between. CDR3 coding DNA: TGTGCCAGCAGTTGGAGCGATTGGAACACTGAAGCTTTCTTT. Protein: CASSWSDWNTEAFF.

The rearrangement uses TRBV7-8 and TRBJ2-7; the D gene is possibly TRBD2 (6 bases). Germline CDR1 and CDR2: SGHVS and FQNEAQ. The V end was cut by 2 bases, the J end by 2 bases, with 13 bases between. This CDR3 is built from 15 residues. CDR3 sequence (DNA): TGTGCCAGCAGCTTACTTGTGGGAGGTACCTACGAGCAGTACTTC. Translated: CASSLLVGGTYEQYF. Complete variable domain (other parts from reference TRBV7-8 and TRBJ2-7): GAGVSQSPRYKVAKRGQDVALRCDPISGHVSLFWYQQALGQGPEFLTYFQNEAQLDKSGLPSDRFFAERPEGSVSTLKIQRTQQEDSAVYLCASSLLVGGTYEQYFGPGTRLTVT.

This clone was counted a few times. The same CDR3 arises from other DNA sequences in this sample as well. The V gene is TRBV27, the J gene TRBJ2-6; D remains unclear. The germline CDR1 and CDR2 sequences are MNHEY and SMNVEV (reference sequence). Between the trimmed V and J ends, which lost 3 bases and 4 bases, there was a span of 4 bases. The CDR3 runs to 13 residues. In DNA, the CDR3 is TGTGCCAGCAGTTTTTCCGGGGCCAACGTCCTGACTTTC. Protein product: CASSFSGANVLTF.

This sequence joins TRBV29-1 and TRBJ2-2; no definite D call. The CDR3 extends over 12 amino acids. Germline lookup yields CDR1 SQVTM and CDR2 ANQGSEA. Between the trimmed V and J ends, which lost 4 bases and 2 bases, there was a span of 5 bases. The CDR3 nucleotides read TGCAGCGTTGCACTAAACACCGGGGAGCTGTTTTTT. Translation gives CSVALNTGELFF.

The V and J genes are TRBV19 and TRBJ2-5; D is ambiguous. CDR1 is LNHDA, CDR2 SQIVND, per germline (reference sequence). The CDR3 covers 15 residues. V shed 0 bases and J shed 2 bases, with 10 bases lying between them. The CDR3, as DNA: TGTGCCAGTAGTATAGATCTGGGTCTTCAAGAGACCCAGTACTTC. This encodes CASSIDLGLQETQYF.

This chain uses TRBV7-6 with TRBJ2-1, with 10 bases aligning to TRBD2. CDR1 is SGHVS, CDR2 FNYEAQ, per germline. CDR3 length: 18 residues. V gave up 4 bases and J gave up 4 bases; unmatched junction bases: 13. CDR3 loop: CASSSIPLAGVFYNEQFF. The CDR3 region has the DNA TGTGCCAGCAGCTCGATCCCTCTAGCGGGAGTCTTTTACAATGAGCAGTTCTTC.